These T cell receptor beta chains were read from a single sample in a study of human T cells and chemical hapten exposure. TCRdb reanalysed the RACE reads using MiXCR and keeps one entry per CDR3 protein. The sample has about 380,000 distinct CDR3 sequences, more than 5% seen once. The sample was whole blood, taken in connection with sensitization to the hapten diphenylcyclopropenone (DPC). These receptors were obtained from a woman between 18 and 29 years old with alopecia areata. Some clones in this sample may be carry-over from other donors' samples. CDR3s include the opening cysteine and the closing phenylalanine or tryptophan. The D gene is left open where the match is weak. Only some rows state a clone size, as once, few, many or a class for expanded clones.

V: TRBV2; size: few; D: TRBD1; J: TRBJ2-7; DNA: TGTGCCACAAGGGACAGGGGGCGCGAGCAGTACTTC; CDR3: CATRDRGREQYF
V: TRBV7-9; size: many; D: -; J: TRBJ1-1; DNA: TGTTCGCTCCAGAACACTGAAGCTTTCTTT; CDR3: CSLQNTEAFF
V: TRBV18; size: many; D: -; J: TRBJ1-1; DNA: TGTGCCAGCTCCCTGGGGGAGGACCCTGAAGCTTTCTTT; CDR3: CASSLGEDPEAFF
V: TRBV6-5; size: many; D: -; J: TRBJ2-3; DNA: TGTGCCAGCAGTTACTCTTTGCCAGACACAGATACGCAGTATTTT; CDR3: CASSYSLPDTDTQYF
V: TRBV7-2; size: -; D: -; J: TRBJ2-4; DNA: TGTGCCAGCAGCTTAGAGGTCTCTGGGAGACTAGCCAAAAACATTCAGTACTTC; CDR3: CASSLEVSGRLAKNIQYF
V: TRBV2; size: many; D: TRBD1; J: TRBJ2-3; DNA: TGTGCCAGCAGTGCCCTGGACAGGGGCACAGATACGCAGTATTTT; CDR3: CASSALDRGTDTQYF
V: TRBV28; size: many; D: TRBD1; J: TRBJ1-1; DNA: TGTGCCAGCAGGGTCGGACAGGGTGGCACTGAAGCTTTCTTT; CDR3: CASRVGQGGTEAFF
V: TRBV6-5; size: many; D: -; J: TRBJ2-2; DNA: TGTGCCAGCAGACCCGAGACGGAGAACACCGGGGAGCTGTTTTTT; CDR3: CASRPETENTGELFF
V: TRBV5-6; size: few; D: -; J: TRBJ1-2; DNA: TGTGCCAGCAGCTTGGCCCCCGGACCTAACTATGGCTACACCTTC; CDR3: CASSLAPGPNYGYTF
V: TRBV4-3; size: many; D: -; J: TRBJ2-3; DNA: TGCGCCAGCAGCCAAGAGGACCGGTTTTCCTCAGATACGCAGTATTTT; CDR3: CASSQEDRFSSDTQYF
V: TRBV9; size: few; D: -; J: TRBJ1-6; DNA: TGTGCCAGCAGCGAACGACAGGTCAATTCACCCCTCCACTTT; CDR3: CASSERQVNSPLHF
V: TRBV12-3/TRBV12-4; size: -; D: -; J: TRBJ1-2; DNA: TGTGCCAGCAGTTATAACCAGGGAATCTATGGCTACACCTTC; CDR3: CASSYNQGIYGYTF
V: TRBV3-1; size: -; D: -; J: TRBJ2-7; DNA: TGTGCCAGCAGCCAACTTAGAGTCACGATTCTAACCTACGAGCAGTACTTC; CDR3: CASSQLRVTILTYEQYF
V: TRBV20-1; size: few; D: -; J: TRBJ1-2; DNA: TGCAGTGCAAAAGCCTATGGCTACACCTTC; CDR3: CSAKAYGYTF
V: TRBV4-1; size: few; D: -; J: TRBJ2-2; DNA: TGCGCCAGCAGCCAACAGGGAAACACCGGGGAGCTGTTTTTT; CDR3: CASSQQGNTGELFF
V: TRBV6-1; size: -; D: -; J: TRBJ2-7; DNA: TGTGCCAGCAGTGAATACGGGTTGGAGGCTATCGAGTACTTC; CDR3: CASSEYGLEAIEYF
V: TRBV11-2; size: few; D: TRBD2; J: TRBJ2-3; DNA: TGTGCCAGCAGCGCCGGGGAGGGATGGGGCACAGATACGCAGTATTTT; CDR3: CASSAGEGWGTDTQYF
V: TRBV4-3; size: many; D: TRBD1; J: TRBJ1-1; DNA: TGCGCCAGCAGCCAAGTGACAGGGATGAACACTGAAGCTTTCTTT; CDR3: CASSQVTGMNTEAFF
V: TRBV6-5; size: many; D: TRBD1; J: TRBJ1-1; DNA: TGTGCCAGCAGTCCTCCAAGGACAGGGGTCGGAGACACTGAAGCTTTCTTT; CDR3: CASSPPRTGVGDTEAFF
V: TRBV2; size: few; D: TRBD1; J: TRBJ2-5; DNA: TGTGCCAGCCTTATTCGGGGCAGGGGGCCGTCATATCAAGAGACCCAGTACTTC; CDR3: CASLIRGRGPSYQETQYF
V: TRBV10-3; size: -; D: TRBD2; J: TRBJ2-2; DNA: TGTGCCATCAGTCGAGCAGGGAGGGCGAGCACCGGGGAGCTGTTTTTT; CDR3: CAISRAGRASTGELFF